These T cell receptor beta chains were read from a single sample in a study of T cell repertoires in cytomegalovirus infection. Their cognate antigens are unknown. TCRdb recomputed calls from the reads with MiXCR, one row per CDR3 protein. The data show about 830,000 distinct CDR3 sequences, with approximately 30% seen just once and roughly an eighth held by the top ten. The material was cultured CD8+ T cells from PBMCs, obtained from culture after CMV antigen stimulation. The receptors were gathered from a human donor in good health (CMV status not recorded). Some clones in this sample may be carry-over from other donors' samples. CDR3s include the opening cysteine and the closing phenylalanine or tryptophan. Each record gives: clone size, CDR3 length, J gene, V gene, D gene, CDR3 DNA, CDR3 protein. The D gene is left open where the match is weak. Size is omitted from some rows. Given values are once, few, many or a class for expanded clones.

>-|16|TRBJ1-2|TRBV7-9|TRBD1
TGTGCCAGCAGTCGACCGGGACAGGGGGCCGACTATGGCTACACCTTC
CASSRPGQGADYGYTF
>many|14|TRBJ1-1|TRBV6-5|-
TGTGCCAGCAGTTATAGGACAACTTTGAAGGAAGCTTTCTTT
CASSYRTTLKEAFF
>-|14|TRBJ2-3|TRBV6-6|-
TGTGCCAGCACCTTGGTGGATTTATCAGATACGCAGTATTTT
CASTLVDLSDTQYF
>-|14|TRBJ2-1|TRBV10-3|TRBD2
TGTGCCACCTCCGGGACTAGCAACTACAATGAGCAGTTCTTC
CATSGTSNYNEQFF
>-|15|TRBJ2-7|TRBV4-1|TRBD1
TGCGCCAGCAGCCGTTCCCCGGGACAGGGAAACGAGCAGTACTTC
CASSRSPGQGNEQYF
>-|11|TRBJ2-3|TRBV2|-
TGTGCCATACTAGCTACAGATACGCAGTATTTT
CAILATDTQYF
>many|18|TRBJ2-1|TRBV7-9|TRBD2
TGTGCCAGCAGCTTAGACGGCGGTGGACTAGCGAGGAACAATGAGCAGTTCTTC
CASSLDGGGLARNNEQFF
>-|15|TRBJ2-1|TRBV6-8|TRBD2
TGTGCCAGCAGTCATCGACTAGCGGGGTGGAATGAGCAGTTCTTC
CASSHRLAGWNEQFF
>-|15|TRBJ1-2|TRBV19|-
TGTGCCAGTATCCCCGGGGATAACTCGGGCTATGGCTACACCTTC
CASIPGDNSGYGYTF
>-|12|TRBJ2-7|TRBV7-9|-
TGTGCCAGCAGCTCTGGACAGAACGAGCAGTACTTC
CASSSGQNEQYF
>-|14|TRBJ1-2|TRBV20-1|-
TGCAGTGCTAGAGATAAGGGGGAGGGCTATGGCTACACCTTC
CSARDKGEGYGYTF
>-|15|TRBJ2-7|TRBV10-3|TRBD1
TGTGCCATCCGCACGCCTGGGACAGGGCAGGGGGAGCAGTACTTC
CAIRTPGTGQGEQYF
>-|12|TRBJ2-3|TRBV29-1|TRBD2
TGCAGCGTCGCGGCGGGGGGAGATACGCAGTATTTT
CSVAAGGDTQYF
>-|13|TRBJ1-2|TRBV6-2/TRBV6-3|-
TGTGCCAGCAGTGAGACACCCGGGGTTTTCTACACCTTC
CASSETPGVFYTF
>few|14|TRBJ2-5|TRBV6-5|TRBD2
TGTGCCAGCAGTTACTCGGGGGAGGGGGAGACCCAGTACTTC
CASSYSGEGETQYF
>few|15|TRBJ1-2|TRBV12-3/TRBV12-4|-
TGTGCCAGCAGTCACAACCAGGTACCAATCTATGGCTACACCTTC
CASSHNQVPIYGYTF
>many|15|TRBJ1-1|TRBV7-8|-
TGTGCCAGCAGGCCTAGGGGGACGGCGAACACTGAAGCTTTCTTT
CASRPRGTANTEAFF
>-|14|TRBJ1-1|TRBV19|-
TGTGCCAGTAGTCCCTGGACGTACTACACTGAAGCTTTCTTT
CASSPWTYYTEAFF
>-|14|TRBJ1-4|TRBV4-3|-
TGCGCCAGCAGCCAAGATCTCGGGAATGAAAAACTGTTTTTT
CASSQDLGNEKLFF
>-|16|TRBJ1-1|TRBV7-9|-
TGTGCCAGCAGCCCCGTGGGTCAAAGTAAGAACACTGAAGCTTTCTTT
CASSPVGQSKNTEAFF